This T cell receptor (beta chain) is from a study of T cell repertoires in aging, cancer and after chemotherapy. TRB rearrangements spanning V, D and J were amplified using mixed TRB-A/B primers. TCRdb reanalysed the multiplex PCR reads using MiXCR and keeps one entry per CDR3 protein. The table has over a thousand distinct CDR3 sequences, 21% seen once; the top ten hold less than 50%. Peripheral blood genomic DNA, not sorted cells or RNA, was the template. The CDR3 is 17 amino acids. Germline CDR1 is MDHEN and CDR2 is SYDVKM. The J segment lost 1 base and the V segment lost 4 bases, leaving 7 bases of the junction unmatched.

This rearrangement joins TRBV28 to TRBJ1-5; 10 nucleotides agree with TRBD1. The sequence was obtained from a human donor with a solid tumor. The sample consisted of blood. CDR3: CASSSSGTGASNQPQHF. The CDR3 DNA follows: TGTGCCAGCAGTTCCTCCGGGACAGGGGCCAGCAATCAGCCCCAGCATTTT.